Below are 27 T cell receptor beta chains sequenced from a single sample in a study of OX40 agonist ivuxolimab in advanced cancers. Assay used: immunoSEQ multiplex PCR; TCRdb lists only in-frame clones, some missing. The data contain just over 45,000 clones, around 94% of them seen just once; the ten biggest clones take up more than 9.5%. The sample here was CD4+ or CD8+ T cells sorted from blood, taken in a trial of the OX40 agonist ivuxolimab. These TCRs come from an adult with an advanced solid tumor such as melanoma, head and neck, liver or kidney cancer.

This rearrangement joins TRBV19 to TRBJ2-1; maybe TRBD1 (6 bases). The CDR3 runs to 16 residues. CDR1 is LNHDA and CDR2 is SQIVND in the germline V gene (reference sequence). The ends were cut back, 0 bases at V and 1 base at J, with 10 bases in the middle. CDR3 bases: TGTGCCAGTAGTATAGATCCAGGGGCTTCCTACAATGAGCAGTTCTTC. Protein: CASSIDPGASYNEQFF.

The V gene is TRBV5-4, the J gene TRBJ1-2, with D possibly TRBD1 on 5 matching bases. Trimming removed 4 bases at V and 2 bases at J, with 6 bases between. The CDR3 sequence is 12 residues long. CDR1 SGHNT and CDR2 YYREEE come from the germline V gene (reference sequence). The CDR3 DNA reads TGTGCCAGCAGCGAGGGGAACTATGGCTACACCTTC. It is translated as CASSEGNYGYTF.

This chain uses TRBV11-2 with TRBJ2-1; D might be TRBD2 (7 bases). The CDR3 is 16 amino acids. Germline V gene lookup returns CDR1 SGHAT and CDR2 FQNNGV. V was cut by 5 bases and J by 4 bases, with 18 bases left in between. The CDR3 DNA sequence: TGTGCCAGCAGCCCGAGGGGGGGAGCTGGGTACAATGAGCAGTTCTTC. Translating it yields CASSPRGGAGYNEQFF.

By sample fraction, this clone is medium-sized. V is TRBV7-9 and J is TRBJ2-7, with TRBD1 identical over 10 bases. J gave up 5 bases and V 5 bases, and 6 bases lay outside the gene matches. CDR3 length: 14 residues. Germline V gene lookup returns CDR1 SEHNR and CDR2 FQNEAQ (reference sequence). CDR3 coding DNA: TGTGCCAGCAGCCTCCGGGACAGGGGTCACGAGCAGTACTTC. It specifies CASSLRDRGHEQYF.

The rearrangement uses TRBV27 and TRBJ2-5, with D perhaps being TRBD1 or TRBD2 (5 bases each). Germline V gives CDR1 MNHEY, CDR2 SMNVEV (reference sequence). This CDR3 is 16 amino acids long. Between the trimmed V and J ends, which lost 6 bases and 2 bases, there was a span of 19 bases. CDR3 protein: CASSLNPWGSQETQYF. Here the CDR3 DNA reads TGTGCCAGCAGCCTGAACCCTTGGGGGTCTCAAGAGACCCAGTACTTC.

In DNA form, the CDR3 reads TGCGCCAGCAGCGGCGATGACAGGTCCTACGAGCAGTACTTC. Encoded protein: CASSGDDRSYEQYF. This chain connects TRBV4-1 to TRBJ2-7; D might be TRBD1 (6 bases). This CDR3 comprises 14 residues. V lost 5 bases to trimming and J lost 1 base, with 12 bases between them. Germline V gives CDR1 MGHRA, CDR2 YSYEKL.

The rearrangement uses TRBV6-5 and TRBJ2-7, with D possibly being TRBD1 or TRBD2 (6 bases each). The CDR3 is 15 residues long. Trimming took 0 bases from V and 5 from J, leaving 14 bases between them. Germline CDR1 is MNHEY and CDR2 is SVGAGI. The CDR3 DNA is TGTGCCAGCAGTTACTCGCCGGGAGCAGGGGACGAGCAGTACTTC. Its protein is CASSYSPGAGDEQYF.

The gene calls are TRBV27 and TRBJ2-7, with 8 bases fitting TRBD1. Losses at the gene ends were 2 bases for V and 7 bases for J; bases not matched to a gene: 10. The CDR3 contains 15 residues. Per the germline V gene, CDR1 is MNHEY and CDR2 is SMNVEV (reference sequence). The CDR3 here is CASSLQGAYSGEQYF. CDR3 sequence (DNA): TGTGCCAGCAGTTTACAGGGGGCTTATTCCGGAGAGCAGTACTTC.

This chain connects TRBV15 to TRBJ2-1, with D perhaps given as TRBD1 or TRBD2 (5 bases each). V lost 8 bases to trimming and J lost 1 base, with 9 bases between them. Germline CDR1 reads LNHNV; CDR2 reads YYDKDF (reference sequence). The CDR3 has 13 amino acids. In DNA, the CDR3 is TGTGCCACCGGGGACGGATCCTACAATGAGCAGTTCTTC. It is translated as CATGDGSYNEQFF.

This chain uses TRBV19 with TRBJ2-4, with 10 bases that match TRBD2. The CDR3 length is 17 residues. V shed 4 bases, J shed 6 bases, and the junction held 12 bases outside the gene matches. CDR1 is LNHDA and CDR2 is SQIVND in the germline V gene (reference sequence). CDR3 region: CASSSSGRALYRNIQYF. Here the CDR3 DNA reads TGTGCCAGTAGTAGCAGCGGGAGGGCCTTATATAGAAACATTCAGTACTTC.

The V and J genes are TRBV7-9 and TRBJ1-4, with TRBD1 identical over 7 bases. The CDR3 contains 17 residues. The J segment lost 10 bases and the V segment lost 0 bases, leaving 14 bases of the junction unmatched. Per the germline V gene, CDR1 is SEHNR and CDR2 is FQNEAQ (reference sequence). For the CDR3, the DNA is TGTGCCAGCAGCTTAGCAGGGGGGCGACAGGGCACTCGAAAACTGTTTTTT. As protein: CASSLAGGRQGTRKLFF.

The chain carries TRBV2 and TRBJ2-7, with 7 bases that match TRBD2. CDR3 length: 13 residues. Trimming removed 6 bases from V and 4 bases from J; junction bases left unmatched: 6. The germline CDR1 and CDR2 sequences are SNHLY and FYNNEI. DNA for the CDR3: TGTGCCAGCAGGGGGGAGGGCTGGTACGAGCAGTACTTC. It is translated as CASRGEGWYEQYF.

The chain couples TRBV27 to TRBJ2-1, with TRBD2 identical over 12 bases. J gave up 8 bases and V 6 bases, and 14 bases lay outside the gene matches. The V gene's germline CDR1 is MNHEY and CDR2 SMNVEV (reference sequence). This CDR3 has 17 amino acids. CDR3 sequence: CASRQALAGGPFDEQFF. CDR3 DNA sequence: TGTGCCAGCAGACAAGCCCTAGCGGGAGGGCCCTTTGATGAGCAGTTCTTC.

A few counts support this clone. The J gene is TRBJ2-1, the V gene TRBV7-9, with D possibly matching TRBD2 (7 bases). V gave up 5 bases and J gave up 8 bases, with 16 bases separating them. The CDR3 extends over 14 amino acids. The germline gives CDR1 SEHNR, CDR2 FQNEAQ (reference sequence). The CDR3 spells CASSPGAGVHEQFF. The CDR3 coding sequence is TGTGCCAGCAGCCCAGGGGCGGGAGTCCATGAGCAGTTCTTC.

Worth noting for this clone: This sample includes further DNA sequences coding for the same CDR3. The chain's CDR3 is CAWSSGGDGYTF. CDR3 DNA: TGTGCCTGGAGTTCGGGTGGGGATGGCTACACCTTC. This chain links TRBV30 with TRBJ1-2; D gene unclear. Germline loops: CDR1 GTSNPN, CDR2 SVGIG (reference sequence). The CDR3 loop spans 12 amino acids. The germline V and J ends were trimmed by 2 bases and 6 bases, with 10 bases remaining between them.

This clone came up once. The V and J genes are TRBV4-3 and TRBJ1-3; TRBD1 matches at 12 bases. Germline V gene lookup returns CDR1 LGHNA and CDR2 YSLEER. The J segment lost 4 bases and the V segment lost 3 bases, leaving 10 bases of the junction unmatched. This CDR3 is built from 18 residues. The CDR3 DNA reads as TGCGCCAGCAGCCAGGGGACAGGGGGCTTCGCTTTGGGAAACACCATATATTTT. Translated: CASSQGTGGFALGNTIYF.

The CDR3 bases are TGTGCCAGCAGCTTCGGTGACTCCTACAATGAGCAGTTCTTC. Translated: CASSFGDSYNEQFF. The rearrangement uses TRBV11-2 and TRBJ2-1, with D hard to call. The germline V and J ends were trimmed by 3 bases and 0 bases, with 6 bases remaining between them. This CDR3 region has 14 residues. The germline V gene encodes CDR1 SGHAT and CDR2 FQNNGV.

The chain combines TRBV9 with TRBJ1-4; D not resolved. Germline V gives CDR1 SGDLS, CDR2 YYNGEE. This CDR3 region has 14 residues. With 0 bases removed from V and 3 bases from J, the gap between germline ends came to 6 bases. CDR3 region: CASSVGSSNEKLFF. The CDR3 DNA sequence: TGTGCCAGCAGCGTAGGGTCATCTAATGAAAAACTGTTTTTT.

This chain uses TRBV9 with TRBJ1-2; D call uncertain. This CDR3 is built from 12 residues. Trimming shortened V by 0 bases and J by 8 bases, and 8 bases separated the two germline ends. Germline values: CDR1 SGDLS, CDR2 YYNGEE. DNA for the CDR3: TGTGCCAGCAGCGTAGAAGGGTACGGCTACACCTTC. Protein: CASSVEGYGYTF.

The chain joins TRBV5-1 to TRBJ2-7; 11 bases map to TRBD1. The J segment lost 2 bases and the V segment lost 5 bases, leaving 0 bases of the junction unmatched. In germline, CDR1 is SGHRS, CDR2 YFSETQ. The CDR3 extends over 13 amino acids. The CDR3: CASRGQGAYEQYF. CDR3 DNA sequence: TGCGCCAGCAGGGGACAGGGGGCCTACGAGCAGTACTTC. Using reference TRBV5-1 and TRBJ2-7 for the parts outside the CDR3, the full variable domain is KAGVTQTPRYLIKTRGQQVTLSCSPISGHRSVSWYQQTPGQGLQFLFEYFSETQRNKGNFPGRFSGRQFSNSRSEMNVSTLELGDSALYLCASRGQGAYEQYFGPGTRLTVT.

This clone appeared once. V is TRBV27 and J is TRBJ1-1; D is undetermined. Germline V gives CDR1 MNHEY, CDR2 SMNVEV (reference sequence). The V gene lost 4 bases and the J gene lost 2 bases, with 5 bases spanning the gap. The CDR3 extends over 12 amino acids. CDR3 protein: CASSSGNTEAFF. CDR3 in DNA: TGTGCCAGCAGTTCAGGAAACACTGAAGCTTTCTTT.

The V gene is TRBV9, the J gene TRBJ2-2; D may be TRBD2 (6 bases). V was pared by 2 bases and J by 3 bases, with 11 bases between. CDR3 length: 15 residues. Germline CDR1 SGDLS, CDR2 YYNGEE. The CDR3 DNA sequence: TGTGCCAGCAGCGTTGGAGGGCTGGACACCGGGGAGCTGTTTTTT. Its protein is CASSVGGLDTGELFF.

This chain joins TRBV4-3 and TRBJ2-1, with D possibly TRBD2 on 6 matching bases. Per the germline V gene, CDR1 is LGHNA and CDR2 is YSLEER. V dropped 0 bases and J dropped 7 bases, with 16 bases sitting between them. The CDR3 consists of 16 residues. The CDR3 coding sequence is TGCGCCAGCAGCCAAGATTTGGGGGGATCTAGGAATGAGCAGTTCTTC. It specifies CASSQDLGGSRNEQFF.

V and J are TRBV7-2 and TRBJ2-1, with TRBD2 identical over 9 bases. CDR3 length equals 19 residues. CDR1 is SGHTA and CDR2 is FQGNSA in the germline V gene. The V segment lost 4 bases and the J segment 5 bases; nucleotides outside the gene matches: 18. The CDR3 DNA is TGTGCCAGCAGCTCCCGGACTAGCGCCCTAAGAAGAGTCCACAATGAGCAGTTCTTC. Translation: CASSSRTSALRRVHNEQFF. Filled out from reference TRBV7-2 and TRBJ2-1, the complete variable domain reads GAGVSQSPSNKVTEKGKDVELRCDPISGHTALYWYRQSLGQGLEFLIYFQGNSAPDKSGLPSDRFSAERTGGSVSTLTIQRTQQEDSAVYLCASSSRTSALRRVHNEQFFGPGTRLTVL.

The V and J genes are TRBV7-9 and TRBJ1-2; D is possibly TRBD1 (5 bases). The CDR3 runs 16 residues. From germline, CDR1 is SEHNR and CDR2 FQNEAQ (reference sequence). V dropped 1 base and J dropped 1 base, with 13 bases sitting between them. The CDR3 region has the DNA TGTGCCAGCAGCTTAGACGGGGCAGGCGGTAACTATGGCTACACCTTC. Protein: CASSLDGAGGNYGYTF.

DNA of the CDR3: TGTGCCAGCAGCGCTACAGGGATACTAAAATCCTACGAGCAGTACTTC. This translates into CASSATGILKSYEQYF. The gene calls are TRBV21-1 and TRBJ2-7; the table gives TRBD1 as D, unverified against the DNA. TRBV21-1 is reported as a pseudogene. The CDR3 runs to 16 residues.

DNA of the CDR3: TGTGCCAGCAGCGTAGGGGACAGGGCAGACCAAGAGACCCAGTACTTC. Amino acid sequence: CASSVGDRADQETQYF. The chain is built from TRBV9 and TRBJ2-5; 9 bases match TRBD1. CDR3 size: 16 residues. The V gene's germline CDR1 is SGDLS and CDR2 YYNGEE. Trimming cost V 0 bases and J 0 bases; bases outside gene matches: 3.